The 32 T cell receptor beta chains presented below share a single source sample, sequenced in a study of CD8 T cells in Susac syndrome. Reverse transcription of roughly 0.45 to 1 ug RNA was performed with random hexamers. MiXCR, run by TCRdb on the immunoSEQ multiplex PCR reads, gives a single entry per CDR3 protein. In the table there are about 250,000 distinct CDR3 sequences, 90% to 95% of which are singletons. The sequencing sample was made of CD4+ T cells from PBMCs. Receptor source: a human donor with multiple sclerosis.

The J gene is TRBJ2-7, the V gene TRBV13; no firm D call. Germline CDR1 is PRHDT and CDR2 is FYEKMQ (reference sequence). Trimming removed 1 base from V and 5 bases from J, with 6 bases in between. The CDR3 loop spans 12 amino acids. CDR3 region: CASSLAGHEQYF. DNA of the CDR3: TGTGCCAGCAGCTTAGCAGGACACGAGCAGTACTTC.

The chain recombines TRBV13 with TRBJ1-4; 12 bases are shared with TRBD1. The CDR3 length is 17 residues. Germline lookup yields CDR1 PRHDT and CDR2 FYEKMQ (reference sequence). V shed 5 bases and J 3 bases; nucleotides not matched to a gene: 7. The CDR3 sequence is CASSVRDRGLANEKLFF. CDR3 coding DNA: TGTGCCAGCAGCGTCCGGGACAGGGGGCTTGCTAATGAAAAACTGTTTTTT.

V and J are TRBV28 and TRBJ2-7; D is undetermined. CDR3 size: 12 residues. Between the trimmed V and J ends, which lost 10 bases and 5 bases, there was a span of 15 bases. The germline V gene has CDR1 MDHEN and CDR2 SYDVKM. The CDR3 loop is CATQVEPNEQYF. The CDR3 region has the DNA TGTGCCACCCAAGTAGAACCCAACGAGCAGTACTTC.

V is TRBV7-3 and J is TRBJ2-6; no definite D call. Trimming stripped 5 bases from V and 0 bases from J, with 8 bases between. The germline V gene has CDR1 SGHTA and CDR2 FQGTGA. The CDR3 length is 15 residues. CDR3 DNA sequence: TGTGCCAGCAGCCCCAATTTCTCTGGGGCCAACGTCCTGACTTTC. Protein: CASSPNFSGANVLTF. Looking up the rest from reference TRBV7-3 and TRBJ2-6 gives the full variable domain: GAGVSQTPSNKVTEKGKYVELRCDPISGHTALYWYRQSLGQGPEFLIYFQGTGAADDSGLPNDRFFAVRPEGSVSTLKIQRTERGDSAVYLCASSPNFSGANVLTFGAGSRLTVL.

This clonotype was seen a few times. This rearrangement joins TRBV18 to TRBJ2-1; the D is unclear. The CDR3 loop spans 15 amino acids. The V and J ends lost 4 bases and 4 bases respectively, with 14 bases between them. Germline V CDR1 and CDR2: KGHSH, LQKENI. CDR3 sequence (DNA): TGTGCCAGCTCACTCTTGGCCGGTGGTTACAATGAGCAGTTCTTC. Translating gives CASSLLAGGYNEQFF.

The chain recombines TRBV5-1 with TRBJ2-3, with 7 bases matching TRBD2. CDR3 length: 15 amino acids. From germline, CDR1 is SGHRS and CDR2 YFSETQ. The V gene end was trimmed by 4 bases and the J gene end by 0 bases; junction bases not matched to a gene: 5. The CDR3 coding sequence is TGCGCCAGCAGCACTCTTAGCGGGAGCACAGATACGCAGTATTTT. Amino acids: CASSTLSGSTDTQYF.

This chain uses TRBV5-1 with TRBJ2-5, with 7 nucleotides matching TRBD1. CDR1 is SGHRS and CDR2 is YFSETQ in the germline V gene. The CDR3 is made up of 15 amino acids. V dropped 3 bases and J dropped 1; count of bases not matched to a gene: 6. CDR3: CASSWGDRVQETQYF. CDR3 nucleotides: TGCGCCAGCAGCTGGGGAGACAGGGTCCAAGAGACCCAGTACTTC.

The chain couples TRBV9 to TRBJ1-4; a possible D gene is TRBD1 (5 bases). This CDR3 comprises 15 residues. Trimming cost V 3 bases and J 4 bases, with 13 bases left between them. The germline CDR1 and CDR2 sequences are SGDLS and YYNGEE. CDR3 amino acids: CASSAGDVRNEKLFF. As DNA, the CDR3 is TGTGCCAGCAGCGCCGGGGACGTGCGTAATGAAAAACTGTTTTTT.

The CDR3 region has the DNA TGTGCCAGCAGGGTCACGGAAGTAGCCGGGGAGCTGTTTTTT. Protein product: CASRVTEVAGELFF. J is TRBJ2-2 and V is TRBV2; no clear D. Germline CDR1 is SNHLY and CDR2 is FYNNEI. Trimming left V 6 bases short and J 6 bases short, with 14 bases between. This CDR3 has 14 amino acids. Complete variable domain (other parts from reference TRBV2 and TRBJ2-2): EPEVTQTPSHQVTQMGQEVILRCVPISNHLYFYWYRQILGQKVEFLVSFYNNEISEKSEIFDDQFSVERPDGSNFTLKIRSTKLEDSAMYFCASRVTEVAGELFFGEGSRLTVL.

The chain employs TRBV6-6 and TRBJ1-1; 8 bases map to TRBD1. CDR3 length equals 16 residues. Germline-derived CDR1 and CDR2 are MNHNY and SVGAGI (reference sequence). The junction had 9 bases not matched to a gene; V was cut back by 3 bases and J by 3 bases. The CDR3 DNA reads TGTGCCAGCAGTTATGGCACAGGGGGAGGCTACACTGAAGCTTTCTTT. Its translation is CASSYGTGGGYTEAFF.

The chain is built from TRBV30 and TRBJ1-2; D gene unclear. The CDR3 is made up of 13 amino acids. V dropped 2 bases and J dropped 3 bases, with 10 bases sitting between them. CDR1 is GTSNPN, CDR2 SVGIG, per germline (reference sequence). The chain's CDR3 is CAWSPDTYYGYTF. The CDR3 DNA sequence: TGTGCCTGGAGTCCCGATACCTACTATGGCTACACCTTC.

The chain is built from TRBV29-1 and TRBJ1-2, with 8 bases aligning to TRBD1. This CDR3 comprises 14 residues. V shed 0 bases and J 7 bases; nucleotides not matched to a gene: 7. Germline lookup yields CDR1 SQVTM and CDR2 ANQGSEA. CDR3 in amino acids: CSVEEATGVSGYTF. CDR3 DNA: TGCAGCGTTGAAGAAGCGACAGGGGTCTCTGGCTACACCTTC.

This clonotype was observed a single time. This rearrangement joins TRBV15 to TRBJ1-3, with D hard to call. Germline V gives CDR1 LNHNV, CDR2 YYDKDF (reference sequence). This CDR3 is 16 amino acids long. The V gene lost 0 bases and the J gene lost 7 bases, with 16 bases spanning the gap. CDR3 coding DNA: TGTGCCACCAGCAGAGATAGATTCCTCCCCGGGAACACCATATATTTT. Translation: CATSRDRFLPGNTIYF.

This clonotype was counted a single time. The chain joins TRBV4-1 to TRBJ1-2; no firm D call. The ends were cut back, 0 bases at V and 7 bases at J, with 12 bases in the middle. The CDR3 contains 14 residues. Per the germline V gene, CDR1 is MGHRA and CDR2 is YSYEKL. The CDR3 spells CASSQETQWGGYTF. The CDR3 DNA reads as TGCGCCAGCAGCCAAGAAACACAATGGGGTGGCTACACCTTC.

This clonotype was detected only once. V is TRBV7-9 and J is TRBJ2-3, with TRBD2 matching over 9 bases. The CDR3 runs to 17 residues. The V gene's germline CDR1 is SEHNR and CDR2 FQNEAQ (reference sequence). The trim removed 4 bases at V and 2 bases at J, leaving 10 bases unmatched. The CDR3 nucleotides are TGTGCCAGCAGCTATGGGCTAGCGGGGCATTACACAGATACGCAGTATTTT. It translates to CASSYGLAGHYTDTQYF.

The V call is TRBV5-4, the J call TRBJ2-2, with D hard to call. Deletions cut 0 bases from V and 3 bases from J, with 6 bases between. The CDR3 sequence is 14 residues long. Germline-derived CDR1 and CDR2 are SGHNT and YYREEE (reference sequence). In DNA form, the CDR3 reads TGTGCCAGCAGCTTGGGGCCCCACACCGGGGAGCTGTTTTTT. Residues: CASSLGPHTGELFF.

This clonotype has a single count. The gene calls are TRBV4-1 and TRBJ2-3; tentatively, D is TRBD1 (6 bases). The length of the CDR3 is 14 residues. V dropped 2 bases and J dropped 10 bases, with 16 bases sitting between them. Germline V gives CDR1 MGHRA, CDR2 YSYEKL. The CDR3 nucleotides are TGCGCCAGCAGCCAACCAGTGCCAGGGGTGCCGCAGTATTTT. Amino acids: CASSQPVPGVPQYF.

The chain employs TRBV29-1 and TRBJ2-7; maybe TRBD2 (6 bases). The CDR3 consists of 13 residues. CDR1 is SQVTM and CDR2 is ANQGSEA in the germline V gene. The ends were cut back, 7 bases at V and 5 bases at J, with 18 bases in the middle. The CDR3 protein is CSGSGGIWDEQYF. The CDR3 DNA reads TGCAGCGGATCTGGGGGGATTTGGGACGAGCAGTACTTC.

The rearrangement links TRBV10-3 to TRBJ2-1, with 7 positions matching TRBD1. Unmatched junction bases numbered 6, after V lost 10 bases and J lost 3 bases. CDR3 length: 13 residues. Germline V gives CDR1 ENHRY, CDR2 SYGVKD. The CDR3 nucleotides read TGTGCCACCGGACAGGCCGACTACAATGAGCAGTTCTTC. Translating gives CATGQADYNEQFF.

J is TRBJ2-2 and V is TRBV4-1; the D gene is possibly TRBD1 (5 bases). CDR1 and CDR2 (germline): MGHRA, YSYEKL. V was trimmed by 8 bases and J by 2 bases, leaving 12 bases between them. The CDR3 runs 14 residues. CDR3 DNA sequence: TGCGCCAGCGGCCGACAGATCAACACCGGGGAGCTGTTTTTT. Translating gives CASGRQINTGELFF.

This rearrangement joins TRBV20-1 to TRBJ2-5; 8 bases map to TRBD2. This CDR3 has 12 residues. Trimming removed 8 bases from V and 6 bases from J; junction bases left unmatched: 8. The germline CDR1 and CDR2 sequences are DFQATT and SNEGSKA (reference sequence). The CDR3 sequence: CSCLAGGKTQYF. The CDR3 region has the DNA TGCAGTTGTCTCGCGGGGGGAAAGACCCAGTACTTC.

The chain joins TRBV11-1 to TRBJ2-1; tentatively, D is TRBD2 (6 bases). Germline V gives CDR1 SGHAT, CDR2 FQDESV (reference sequence). V was trimmed by 7 bases and J by 8 bases, leaving 24 bases between them. The CDR3 covers 16 residues. The CDR3 is CASTLPGRRGFDEQFF. Here the CDR3 DNA reads TGTGCCAGCACCTTGCCCGGGCGGCGGGGTTTCGATGAGCAGTTCTTC.

The V gene is TRBV20-1, the J gene TRBJ2-2; 8 nucleotides agree with TRBD2. CDR1 DFQATT and CDR2 SNEGSKA come from the germline V gene (reference sequence). The CDR3 consists of 14 residues. J was trimmed by 4 bases and V by 7 bases; bases with no gene match: 8. The CDR3 region is CSVSGGAFTGELFF. As DNA, the CDR3 is TGCAGTGTCTCGGGGGGGGCTTTCACCGGGGAGCTGTTTTTT.

V and J are TRBV30 and TRBJ2-1; no clear D. The CDR3 is made up of 11 amino acids. V was clipped by 0 bases and J by 8 bases, with 5 bases between them. Germline lookup yields CDR1 GTSNPN and CDR2 SVGIG (reference sequence). CDR3 nucleotide sequence: TGTGCCTGGAGTGTAGGATATGAGCAGTTCTTC. Amino acids: CAWSVGYEQFF.

The chain carries TRBV7-2 and TRBJ1-2, with D uncertain. The CDR3 sequence is 13 residues long. Trimming left V 1 base short and J 5 bases short, with 8 bases between. Per germline, CDR1 SGHTA and CDR2 FQGNSA. The CDR3 DNA follows: TGTGCCAGCAGCTTAGAGGCCCAGTATGGCTACACCTTC. Translating gives CASSLEAQYGYTF.

V gene TRBV5-6 combines with J gene TRBJ2-5, with 7 bases that match TRBD1. Germline trimming cut 6 bases from V and 2 bases from J; bases unmatched to any gene: 7. This CDR3 region has 14 residues. Germline CDR1 is SGHDT and CDR2 is YYEEEE. The CDR3 here is CASTRGGLQETQYF. DNA for the CDR3: TGTGCCAGCACCAGAGGGGGCCTACAAGAGACCCAGTACTTC.

The chain recombines TRBV5-1 with TRBJ1-6; D uncertain. The V gene lost 0 bases and the J gene lost 6 bases, with 16 bases spanning the gap. Germline CDR1 is SGHRS and CDR2 is YFSETQ. The CDR3 covers 17 residues. As DNA, the CDR3 is TGCGCCAGCAGCTTGGATTTACGGTTGGGAGGTAATTCACCCCTCCACTTT. Its translation: CASSLDLRLGGNSPLHF. Complete variable domain (other parts from reference TRBV5-1 and TRBJ1-6): KAGVTQTPRYLIKTRGQQVTLSCSPISGHRSVSWYQQTPGQGLQFLFEYFSETQRNKGNFPGRFSGRQFSNSRSEMNVSTLELGDSALYLCASSLDLRLGGNSPLHFGNGTRLTVT.

The chain joins TRBV18 to TRBJ1-3; TRBD1 is a possible D gene (5 bases). The CDR3 totals 15 residues. Germline V gene sequence: CDR1 KGHSH, CDR2 LQKENI. V was shortened by 4 bases and J by 4 bases, with 14 bases between the two germline ends. CDR3: CASSLSGPSGNTIYF. In DNA form, the CDR3 reads TGTGCCAGCTCACTCTCAGGGCCCTCCGGAAACACCATATATTTT.

The CDR3 nucleotides are TGTGCCAGCAGCGAGGGAGGAAAACTGTTTTTT. Its protein is CASSEGGKLFF. The chain joins TRBV7-2 to TRBJ1-4; D unclear. Trimming left V 5 bases short and J 10 bases short, with 8 bases between. This CDR3 is 11 amino acids long. From germline, CDR1 is SGHTA and CDR2 FQGNSA.

The rearrangement links TRBV6-6 to TRBJ2-3, with 12 nucleotides matching TRBD2. V was pared by 5 bases and J by 6 bases, with 6 bases of the junction left unmatched. CDR3 length: 15 amino acids. Germline V gene sequence: CDR1 MNHNY, CDR2 SVGAGI (reference sequence). The CDR3 reads CASSDKTSGGDTQYF. The CDR3 nucleotides are TGTGCCAGCAGTGATAAGACTAGCGGGGGCGATACGCAGTATTTT.

The chain is built from TRBV19 and TRBJ2-1; 8 bases match TRBD2. Germline V gene sequence: CDR1 LNHDA, CDR2 SQIVND (reference sequence). CDR3 length equals 14 residues. With 5 bases clipped from V and 4 bases from J, the junction kept 4 bases outside the gene matches. Here the CDR3 reads CASSDGRGYNEQFF. The DNA for the CDR3 is TGTGCCAGTAGTGACGGGAGGGGGTACAATGAGCAGTTCTTC.

J is TRBJ2-1 and V is TRBV30; 7 bases align to TRBD2. The germline CDR1 and CDR2 sequences are GTSNPN and SVGIG (reference sequence). V dropped 5 bases and J dropped 7; count of bases not matched to a gene: 20. This CDR3 spans 17 amino acids. Here the CDR3 DNA reads TGTGCCTGGGTAGGGACCGCCCCGGGACTAAGCCGTAATGAGCAGTTCTTC. This gives the protein CAWVGTAPGLSRNEQFF.